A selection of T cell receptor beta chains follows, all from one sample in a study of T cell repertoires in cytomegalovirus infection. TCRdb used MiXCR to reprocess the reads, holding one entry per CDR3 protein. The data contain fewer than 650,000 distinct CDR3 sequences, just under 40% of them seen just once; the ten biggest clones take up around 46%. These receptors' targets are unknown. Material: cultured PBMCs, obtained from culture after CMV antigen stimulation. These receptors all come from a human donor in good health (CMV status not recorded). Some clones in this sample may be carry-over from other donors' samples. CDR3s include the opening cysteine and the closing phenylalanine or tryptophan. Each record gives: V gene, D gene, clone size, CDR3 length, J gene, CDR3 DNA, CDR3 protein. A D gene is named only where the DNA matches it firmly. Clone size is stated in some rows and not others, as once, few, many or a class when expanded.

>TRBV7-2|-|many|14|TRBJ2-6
TGTGCCAGCACCCCGGGCTCTGGGGCCAACGTCCTGACTTTC
CASTPGSGANVLTF
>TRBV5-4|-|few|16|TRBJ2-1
TGTGCCAGCAGCTTGGAGGGCTCCGGCCAGTACAATGAGCAGTTCTTC
CASSLEGSGQYNEQFF
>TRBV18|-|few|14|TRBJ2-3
TGTGCCAGCTCACCACTAGGACAACCAGATACGCAGTATTTT
CASSPLGQPDTQYF
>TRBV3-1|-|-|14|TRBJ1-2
TGTGCCAGCAGCCAAGATTATAACGGCTATGGCTACACCTTC
CASSQDYNGYGYTF
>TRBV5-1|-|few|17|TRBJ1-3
TGCGCCAGCAGCTCGGGACGGCTCGACTCCTCTGGAAACACCATATATTTT
CASSSGRLDSSGNTIYF
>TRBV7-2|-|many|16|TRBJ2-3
TGTGCCAGAGGGCGTGGGGGAACCCGAATAACAGATACGCAGTATTTT
CARGRGGTRITDTQYF
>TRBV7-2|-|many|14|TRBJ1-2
TGTGCCAGCAGCCATAGACAGGAAATTTATGGCTACACCTTC
CASSHRQEIYGYTF
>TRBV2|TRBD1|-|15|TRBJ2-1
TGTGCCAGCCGGGTCTCGGGGGACAGGTACAATGAGCAGTTCTTC
CASRVSGDRYNEQFF
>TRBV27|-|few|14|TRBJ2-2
TGTGCCAGCAGTTTATTTTACTTCGCCGGGGAGCTGTTTTTT
CASSLFYFAGELFF
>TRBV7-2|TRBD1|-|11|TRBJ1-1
TGTGCCAGCAGCCCAAGGGACAGAGCTTTCTTT
CASSPRDRAFF
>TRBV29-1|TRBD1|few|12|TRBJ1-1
TGCAGCGCCCGCAGGGGGGTAACTGAAGCTTTCTTT
CSARRGVTEAFF
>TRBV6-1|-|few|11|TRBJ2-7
TGTGCCAGCAAGGGGCTCGGCGAGCAGTACTTC
CASKGLGEQYF
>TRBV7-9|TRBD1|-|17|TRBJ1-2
TGTGCCAGCAGCGAGGCAGGGACAGGATCAACTAACTATGGCTACACCTTC
CASSEAGTGSTNYGYTF
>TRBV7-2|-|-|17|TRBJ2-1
TGTGCCAGCAACCCAGAGGGGCGGGAAGGCACGTTCAATGAGCAGTTCTTC
CASNPEGREGTFNEQFF
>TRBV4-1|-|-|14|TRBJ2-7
TGCGCCAGCAGCCGTGAGGGGTCGGACTACGAGCAGTACTTC
CASSREGSDYEQYF
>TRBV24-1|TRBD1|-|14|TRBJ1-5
TGTGCCACCCGGGACAGGGAGGGCAATCAGCCCCAGCATTTT
CATRDREGNQPQHF
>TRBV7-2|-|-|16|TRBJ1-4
TGTGCCAGCAGCTTAAGTAGCGGGACACCAACTGAAAAACTGTTTTTT
CASSLSSGTPTEKLFF
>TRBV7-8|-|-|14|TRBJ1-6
TGTGCCAGCAGCTTAGACGCCGGGACTTCACCCCTCCACTTT
CASSLDAGTSPLHF
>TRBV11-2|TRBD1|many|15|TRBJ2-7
TGTGCCAGCAGCTTGCTTCAGGGACAGGGTTACGAGCAGTACTTC
CASSLLQGQGYEQYF
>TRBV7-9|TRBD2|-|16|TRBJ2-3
TGTGCCAGCAGCTTCCCCGGGACTAGCGTTACAGATACGCAGTATTTT
CASSFPGTSVTDTQYF
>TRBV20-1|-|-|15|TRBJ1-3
TGCAGTGCTAGGTCGTCTTCCGACTCTGGAAACACCATATATTTT
CSARSSSDSGNTIYF
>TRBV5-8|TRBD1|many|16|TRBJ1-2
TGTGCCAGCAGCTTCGGGGACAGGAGGAATGTCGAGGGCTACACCTTC
CASSFGDRRNVEGYTF
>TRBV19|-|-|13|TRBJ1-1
TGTGCCAGTAACCCATTAGGTGGCACTGAAGCTTTCTTT
CASNPLGGTEAFF
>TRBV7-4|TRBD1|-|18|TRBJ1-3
TGTGCCAGCAGCACAAGTCCCGGGACAGGGGGCCCAGGAAACACCATATATTTT
CASSTSPGTGGPGNTIYF
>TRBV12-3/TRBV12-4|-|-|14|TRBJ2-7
TGTGCCAGCAGTTTAGTGGGGAACAGGAACGAGCAGTACTTC
CASSLVGNRNEQYF
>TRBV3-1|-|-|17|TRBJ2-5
TGTGCCAGCAGCCAAGTGTTAGCGCGGACCCTCGAAGAGACCCAGTACTTC
CASSQVLARTLEETQYF
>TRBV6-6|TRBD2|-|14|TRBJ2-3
TGTGCCAGCTTGGCACTAGCGGGGGGGCTACCGCAGTATTTT
CASLALAGGLPQYF
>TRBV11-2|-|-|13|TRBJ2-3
TGTGCCAGCAGCCACGGAAGTACAGATACGCAGTATTTT
CASSHGSTDTQYF
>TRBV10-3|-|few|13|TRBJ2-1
TGTGCCATCAGTGAGTCGGAGAATAATGAGCAGTTCTTC
CAISESENNEQFF
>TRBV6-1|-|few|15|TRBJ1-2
TGTGCCAGCAGTGTTCTAGGGGGAGCTAACTATGGCTACACCTTC
CASSVLGGANYGYTF
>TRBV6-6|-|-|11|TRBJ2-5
TGTGCCAGCAGTTACCGGACCACCCAGTACTTC
CASSYRTTQYF
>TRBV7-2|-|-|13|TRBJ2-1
TGTGCCAGCAGCTTAGACCCCCAGATTGAGCAGTTCTTC
CASSLDPQIEQFF
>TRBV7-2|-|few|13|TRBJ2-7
TGTGCCAGCAGCCGGGAATACGGCTACGAGCAGTACTTC
CASSREYGYEQYF